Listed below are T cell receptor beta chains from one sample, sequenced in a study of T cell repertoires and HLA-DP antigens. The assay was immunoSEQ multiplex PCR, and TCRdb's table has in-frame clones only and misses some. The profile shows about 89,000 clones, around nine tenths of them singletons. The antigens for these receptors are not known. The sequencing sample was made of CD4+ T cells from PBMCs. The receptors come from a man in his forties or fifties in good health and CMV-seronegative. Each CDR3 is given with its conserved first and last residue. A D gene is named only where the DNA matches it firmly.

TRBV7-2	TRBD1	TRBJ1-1	CASSLGQGVSTEAFF
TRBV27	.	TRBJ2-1	CASSLESGAYSYNEQFF
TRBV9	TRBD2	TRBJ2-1	CASSGVAGTNEQFF
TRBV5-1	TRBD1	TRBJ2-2	CASSLVQGAGGELFF
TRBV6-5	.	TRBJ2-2	CASRRGGNVAGELFF
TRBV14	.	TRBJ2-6	CASSQAGANVLTF
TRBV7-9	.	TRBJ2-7	CASSQGEARHEQYF
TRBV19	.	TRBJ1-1	CASTKDRKNTEAFF
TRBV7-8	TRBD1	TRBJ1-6	CASSNTGTGGSPLHF
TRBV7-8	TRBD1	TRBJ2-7	CASSRGQGISYEQYF
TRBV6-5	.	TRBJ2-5	CASSYRVRETQYF
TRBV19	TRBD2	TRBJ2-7	CASKGGASGSESSYEQYF
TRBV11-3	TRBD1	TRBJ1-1	CASSPRTRRGTEAFF
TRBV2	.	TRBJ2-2	CASTTVDTGELFF
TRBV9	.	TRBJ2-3	CASSVASMGADTQYF
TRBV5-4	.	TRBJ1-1	CASLGRGSNTEAFF
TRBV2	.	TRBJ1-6	CASSEDLLYNSPLHF
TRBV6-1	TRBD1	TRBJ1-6	CASTDRGNSPLHF